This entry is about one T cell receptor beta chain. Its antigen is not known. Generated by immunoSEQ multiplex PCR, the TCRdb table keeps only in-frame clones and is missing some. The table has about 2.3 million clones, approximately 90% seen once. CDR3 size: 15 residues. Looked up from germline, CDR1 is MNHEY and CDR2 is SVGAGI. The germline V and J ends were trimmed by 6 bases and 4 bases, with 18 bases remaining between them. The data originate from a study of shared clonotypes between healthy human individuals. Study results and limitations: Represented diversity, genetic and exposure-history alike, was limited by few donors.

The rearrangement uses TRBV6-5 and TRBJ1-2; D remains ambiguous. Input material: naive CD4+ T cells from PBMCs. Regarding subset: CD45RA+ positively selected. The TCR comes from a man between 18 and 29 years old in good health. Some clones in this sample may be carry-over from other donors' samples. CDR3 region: CASRARREGGYGYTF. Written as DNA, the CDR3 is TGTGCCAGCAGGGCCCGTCGTGAGGGAGGCTATGGCTACACCTTC.